The clone carrying this T cell receptor beta chain was counted many times. Its antigen is not known. Trimming stripped 4 bases from V and 1 base from J, with 13 bases between. The CDR3 sequence is 15 residues long. CDR1 is MNHNS and CDR2 is SASEGT in the germline V gene. This specimen comes from a study of naive and memory T cell subsets. Study outcomes and limitations: Clonotypes are single alpha or beta chains, not paired receptors.

Four subsets defined by CD45RA and CD27 were sorted after CD3, CD4, CD8 and live/dead staining. Two oligonucleotides, mixed equimolar, formed the beta constant-region primer covering TRBC1 and TRBC2. Ligation attached a single-stranded oligonucleotide with a 12-nucleotide UMI and the SP2 primer to the cDNA 3' end. One entry per CDR3 protein results from TCRdb running MiXCR on the UMI-ligation and nested PCR reads. The sample yields tens of thousands of distinct CDR3 sequences, roughly 13% seen once. Material: central memory CD4+ T cells from blood. The receptor was derived from a human donor in good health. V gene TRBV6-1 combines with J gene TRBJ2-5; a weak D match, TRBD2 (5 bases). The CDR3 region has the DNA TGTGCCAGCAGTGTTACTAGAACCCGCCAAGAGACCCAGTACTTC. Its translation is CASSVTRTRQETQYF.